A single sample is the source of the 10 T cell receptor beta chains below, sequenced in a study of blood T cell repertoires in COVID-19 (dated by TCRdb to about 2020). The receptor library was made with the immunoSEQ multiplex PCR assay. Drawn from immuneACCESS, this table holds only the in-frame rearrangements with V and J called that TCRdb kept. Clones are partly lost; checked studies trace under half to an unresolved V gene and leave the rest unexplained. Present in this sample are approximately 72,000 clones, just under 90% of which were seen just once. About 1.3% of the sample comes from the top ten. The sample comprised peripheral blood. The origin of the receptors is a man aged 55 to 70 with acute or convalescent COVID-19.

The chain couples TRBV9 to TRBJ2-1, with D unclear. CDR3 length: 13 amino acids. Trimming left V 2 bases short and J 5 bases short, with 8 bases between. Germline V gene lookup returns CDR1 SGDLS and CDR2 YYNGEE. The CDR3 protein is CASSVGGDNEQFF. The CDR3 nucleotides read TGTGCCAGCAGCGTTGGCGGAGACAATGAGCAGTTCTTC.

The table lists this clone with a count of one. For the CDR3, the DNA is TGTGCTTCTAAGGGGGAGATGAACACTGAAGCTTTCTTT. Encoded protein: CASKGEMNTEAFF. The chain has TRBV19 and TRBJ1-1, with TRBD1 as a possible D gene (6 bases). The germline V gene encodes CDR1 LNHDA and CDR2 SQIVND (reference sequence). This CDR3 is built from 13 residues.

The chain links TRBV12-3 or TRBV12-4 to TRBJ2-7; the D gene is possibly TRBD1 (6 bases). V was trimmed by 6 bases and J by 4 bases, leaving 10 bases between them. The CDR3 length is 12 residues. In nucleotides, the CDR3 is TGTGCCAGCAGCCCGGACAGTTACGAGCAGTACTTC. Protein product: CASSPDSYEQYF.

The chain links TRBV10-3 to TRBJ2-7, with D possibly TRBD2 on 6 matching bases. This CDR3 has 13 amino acids. V was cut by 5 bases and J by 0 bases, with 8 bases left in between. Germline V gives CDR1 ENHRY, CDR2 SYGVKD. DNA for the CDR3: TGTGCCATCAGTTTAGCGGTCTCCTACGAGCAGTACTTC. Translation gives CAISLAVSYEQYF.

This chain joins TRBV6-6 and TRBJ2-3, with 7 bases that match TRBD2. Trimming cost V 5 bases and J 2 bases; bases outside gene matches: 7. Germline assignment: CDR1 MNHNY and CDR2 SVGAGI (reference sequence). The CDR3 spans 15 residues. The CDR3 is CASSTGTTYTDTQYF. The DNA of the CDR3 is TGTGCCAGCAGTACCGGGACTACCTACACAGATACGCAGTATTTT.

The CDR3 loop is CASSAPPGGNSPLHF. The CDR3 DNA reads as TGTGCCAGCAGCGCCCCCCCAGGGGGGAATTCACCCCTCCACTTT. V usage is TRBV9 and J usage is TRBJ1-6; 7 bases fit TRBD1. The CDR3 contains 15 residues. J was trimmed by 7 bases and V by 3 bases; bases with no gene match: 7. In germline, CDR1 is SGDLS, CDR2 YYNGEE. Full variable domain (outside the CDR3, taken from reference TRBV9 and TRBJ1-6): DSGVTQTPKHLITATGQRVTLRCSPRSGDLSVYWYQQSLDQGLQFLIQYYNGEERAKGNILERFSAQQFPDLHSELNLSSLELGDSALYFCASSAPPGGNSPLHFGNGTRLTVT.

The sample holds a few counts of this clone. The genes are TRBV12-3 or TRBV12-4 and TRBJ1-1; D unresolved. V was cut by 6 bases and J by 1 base, with 9 bases left in between. This CDR3 contains 13 residues. The CDR3 loop is CASSAERNTEAFF. The DNA of the CDR3 is TGTGCCAGCAGCGCGGAGCGGAACACTGAAGCTTTCTTT.

The chain carries TRBV7-9 and TRBJ2-2, with D possibly being TRBD2 (5 bases). The CDR3 extends over 14 amino acids. In germline, CDR1 is SEHNR, CDR2 FQNEAQ (reference sequence). V lost 3 bases and J 5 bases, leaving 10 bases between the germline ends. CDR3 nucleotides: TGTGCCAGCAGCTTCACCCGAGGGACCGGGGAGCTGTTTTTT. It is translated as CASSFTRGTGELFF. Variable domain in full (rest from reference TRBV7-9 and TRBJ2-2): DTGVSQNPRHKITKRGQNVTFRCDPISEHNRLYWYRQTLGQGPEFLTYFQNEAQLEKSRLLSDRFSAERPKGSFSTLEIQRTEQGDSAMYLCASSFTRGTGELFFGEGSRLTVL.

The V and J genes are TRBV28 and TRBJ2-1; TRBD2 matches at 16 bases. V was clipped by 5 bases and J by 8 bases; unmatched bases: 12. The CDR3 is 18 amino acids. CDR1 and CDR2 from the germline V gene are MDHEN and SYDVKM. The CDR3 loop reads CASSELGLAGGPLDEQFF. The CDR3 DNA reads TGTGCCAGCAGTGAACTGGGACTAGCGGGGGGGCCTTTGGATGAGCAGTTCTTC.

This chain uses TRBV5-1 with TRBJ2-5, with a possible D match to TRBD2 (5 bases). The CDR3 loop spans 12 amino acids. Germline loops: CDR1 SGHRS, CDR2 YFSETQ. Trimming left V 4 bases short and J 9 bases short, with 13 bases between. In DNA, the CDR3 is TGCGCCAGCAGCCTAGAGGGCGGGCCCCAGTACTTC. It yields the protein CASSLEGGPQYF.